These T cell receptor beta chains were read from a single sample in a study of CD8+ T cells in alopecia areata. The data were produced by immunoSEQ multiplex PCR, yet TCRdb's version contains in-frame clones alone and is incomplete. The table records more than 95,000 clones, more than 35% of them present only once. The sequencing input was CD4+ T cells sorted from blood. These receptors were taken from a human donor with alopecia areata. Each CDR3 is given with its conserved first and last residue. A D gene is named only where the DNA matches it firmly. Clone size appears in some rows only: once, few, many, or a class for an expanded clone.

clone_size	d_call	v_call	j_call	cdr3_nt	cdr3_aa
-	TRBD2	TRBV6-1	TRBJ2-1	TGTGCCAGCACTCTAGCGGGAGAGGAGTACAATGAGCAGTTCTTC	CASTLAGEEYNEQFF
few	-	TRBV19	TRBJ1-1	TGTGCCAGTAGTATTGTCGAGGGCCCTGAAGCTTTCTTT	CASSIVEGPEAFF
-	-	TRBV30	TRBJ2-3	TGTGCCTGGAGTGGAGGAGTCAGCACAGATACGCAGTATTTT	CAWSGGVSTDTQYF
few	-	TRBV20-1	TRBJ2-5	TGCAGTGCCGGTTCCACCGAGACCCAGTACTTC	CSAGSTETQYF
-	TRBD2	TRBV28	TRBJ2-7	TGTGCCAGCAGCAAAGGGACTAGCGGCTCCTACGAGCAGTACTTC	CASSKGTSGSYEQYF
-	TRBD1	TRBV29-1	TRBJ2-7	TGCAGCGCAACTCAATGGGACAGGGTTTGGGAGCAGTACTTC	CSATQWDRVWEQYF
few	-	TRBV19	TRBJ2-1	TGTGCCAGTAGTACCCGGGACTCACGGAACCCCTACAATGAGCAGTTCTTC	CASSTRDSRNPYNEQFF
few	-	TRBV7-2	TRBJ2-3	TGTGCCAGCAGCCTCAGCTGGGCGGTGGGCACAGATACGCAGTATTTT	CASSLSWAVGTDTQYF
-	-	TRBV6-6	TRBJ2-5	TGTGCCAGCAGGCCACAGGGAAGGGAGACCCAGTACTTC	CASRPQGRETQYF
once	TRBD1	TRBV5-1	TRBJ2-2	TGCGCCAGCAGCTTGACAGGGGCCACCGGGGAGCTGTTTTTT	CASSLTGATGELFF
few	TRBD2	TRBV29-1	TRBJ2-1	TGCAGCGTTGATACTAGCGGGAATTCAAAAGAGCAGTTCTTC	CSVDTSGNSKEQFF
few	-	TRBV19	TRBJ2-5	TGTGCCAGTAGTATCCTATATACCGACATCCAGAACTCCCAAGAGACCCAGTACTTC	CASSILYTDIQNSQETQYF
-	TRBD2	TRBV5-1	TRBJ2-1	TGCGCCAGCAGCTTGGTTAGCGGGACCCACAATGAGCAGTTCTTC	CASSLVSGTHNEQFF
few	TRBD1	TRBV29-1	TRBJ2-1	TGCAGCGTTGCCGACAGGGTGCGTCCGAATGAGCAGTTCTTC	CSVADRVRPNEQFF
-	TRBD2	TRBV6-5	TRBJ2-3	TGTGCCAGCAATGGGCGCGGGAGAACAGATACGCAGTATTTT	CASNGRGRTDTQYF
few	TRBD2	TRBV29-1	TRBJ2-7	TGCAGCGTTGAACGGTCTAGCGGGAGGCCGAACGAGCAGTACTTC	CSVERSSGRPNEQYF
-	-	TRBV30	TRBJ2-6	TGTGCCTGGAGTGAAAAATTCCGGAGCTCTGGGGCCAACGTCCTGACTTTC	CAWSEKFRSSGANVLTF
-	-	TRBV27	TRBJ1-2	TGTGCCAGCAGGGGCACGGCCTTCTATGGCTACACCTTC	CASRGTAFYGYTF
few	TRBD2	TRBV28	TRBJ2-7	TGTGCCAGCAGTTTGGGCGGGAGCGCCTACGAGCAGTACTTC	CASSLGGSAYEQYF
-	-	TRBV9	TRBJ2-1	TGTGCCAGCAGCGTAGCGAATCAGGGAACGGGTGAGCAGTTCTTC	CASSVANQGTGEQFF
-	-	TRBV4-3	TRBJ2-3	TGCGCCAGCAGCCAGAATAGCCGTAGCACAGATACGCAGTATTTT	CASSQNSRSTDTQYF
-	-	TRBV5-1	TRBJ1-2	TGCGCCAGCAGCGTTGGTGACTTAAACTATGGCTACACCTTC	CASSVGDLNYGYTF
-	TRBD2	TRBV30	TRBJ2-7	TGTGCCTGGAGGACTAGCGGGGCCTACGAGCAGTACTTC	CAWRTSGAYEQYF
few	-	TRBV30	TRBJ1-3	TGTGCCTGGAGCTTTGGGGCCTCTGGAAACACCATATATTTT	CAWSFGASGNTIYF
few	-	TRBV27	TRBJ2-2	TGTGCCAGTCACGTTAGCGGAACGAACACCGGGGAGCTGTTTTTT	CASHVSGTNTGELFF
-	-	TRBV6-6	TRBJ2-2	TGTGCCAGCAGTTCCCGGACGAATTTGGGCACCGGGGAGCTGTTTTTT	CASSSRTNLGTGELFF